The entry below describes one T cell receptor beta chain. Its antigen is undetermined. The sample comes from a study of a mutant IDH1 vaccine in newly diagnosed glioma. Study overall: Vaccination of patients was performed eight times, in weeks 1, 3, 5, 7, 11, 15, 19 and 23. Vaccination was launched 4-6 weeks after radiotherapy alone, or with temozolomide cycles. Every participant had undergone radiotherapy, temozolomide, or both before, and most underwent both.

The repertoire was sequenced with immunoSEQ multiplex PCR; TCRdb's copy has only in-frame clones and lacks some. This table has about 62,000 clones, 89% appearing once. This CDR3 comprises 20 residues. V trimming: 4 bases; J trimming: 2 bases; junction bases outside the gene matches: 22. Per germline, CDR1 MGHRA and CDR2 YSYEKL. This sample's time point: week 11, during vaccination. In every dose of vaccine, 300 ug of mutant IDH1 20-mer peptide was given alongside topical imiquimod. V usage is TRBV4-1 and J usage is TRBJ2-5; 7 bases are a match to TRBD1. The TCR was taken from a man aged 35 to 55 with glioma. Sequencing used PBMCs, obtained from a glioma patient whose treatment included an IDH1 peptide vaccine. The CDR3 reads CASSRSAPGQLRGAQETQYF. CDR3 nucleotide sequence: TGCGCCAGCAGCCGCTCGGCCCCGGGACAGCTGAGAGGGGCACAAGAGACCCAGTACTTC.